These 24 T cell receptor beta chains were all obtained from the same sample, sequenced in a study of graft-versus-host responses after intestinal transplantation (dated by TCRdb to about 2021). The library was made by the immunoSEQ multiplex PCR assay. The clones in this table, taken by TCRdb from immuneACCESS, are in-frame only. Not every clone is retained; where verified, under half of the shortfall comes from an unresolved V gene, and the cause of the rest is unknown. This sample comprises approximately 17,000 clones, around 82% of them detected only once. The biggest ten clones account for 5% to 6.5% of the sample. Dithiothreitol, EDTA incubations and collagenase D digestion were used to isolate intraepithelial and lamina propria lymphocytes from graft specimens. The starting material was ileum tissue, obtained 17 days after transplant. These receptors came from a human patient who received an intestinal transplant, so some T cells may come from the graft donor.

This chain joins TRBV15 and TRBJ1-4; 7 bases are shared with TRBD1. Germline loops: CDR1 LNHNV, CDR2 YYDKDF (reference sequence). The CDR3 runs 14 residues. J was trimmed by 8 bases and V by 1 base; bases with no gene match: 4. CDR3 nucleotides: TGTGCCACCAGCAGAGGAGCAGGGGGAGAAAAACTGTTTTTT. This codes for CATSRGAGGEKLFF.

The rearrangement uses TRBV4-2 and TRBJ2-1; no definite D call. From germline, CDR1 is LGHNA and CDR2 YNFKEQ. V was clipped by 2 bases and J by 10 bases, with 6 bases between them. This CDR3 region has 11 residues. The CDR3 loop reads CASSQFSEQFF. The CDR3 DNA reads as TGTGCCAGCAGCCAATTCTCCGAGCAGTTCTTC.

CDR3 in DNA: TGCGCCAGCAGCTTCGGTTGGCGGGGGCGGAAATTTGAGCAGTTCTTC. Its translation: CASSFGWRGRKFEQFF. This sequence joins TRBV5-1 and TRBJ2-1, with D tentatively TRBD2 (7 bases). This CDR3 contains 16 residues. Trimming left V 2 bases short and J 9 bases short, with 21 bases between. Per the germline V gene, CDR1 is SGHRS and CDR2 is YFSETQ.

V is TRBV28 and J is TRBJ2-6; 7 bases match TRBD1. This CDR3 has 16 amino acids. V lost 7 bases, J lost 1 base, and 7 bases stayed unmatched. Germline V gene data show CDR1 as MDHEN and CDR2 as SYDVKM. CDR3 bases: TGTGCCAGCACCTTCCCGACAGGGTCTGGGGCCAACGTCCTGACTTTC. The encoded protein is CASTFPTGSGANVLTF.

The rearrangement uses TRBV27 and TRBJ2-7, with 8 bases lining up with TRBD1. This CDR3 is built from 17 residues. CDR1 and CDR2 (germline): MNHEY, SMNVEV (reference sequence). V shed 5 bases and J 6 bases; nucleotides not matched to a gene: 18. The CDR3 reads CASSPAHQTGEVGEQYF. CDR3 nucleotide sequence: TGTGCCAGCAGTCCAGCTCACCAGACAGGGGAGGTAGGCGAGCAGTACTTC.

V and J are TRBV10-3 and TRBJ2-7; the D gene could be TRBD1 or TRBD2 (6 bases each). The CDR3 totals 12 residues. Trimming pared 10 bases from V and 0 bases from J, leaving 10 bases between. In germline, CDR1 is ENHRY, CDR2 SYGVKD. CDR3 in amino acids: CASGTSSYEQYF. CDR3 DNA: TGTGCCAGCGGGACATCCTCCTACGAGCAGTACTTC.

The chain links TRBV4-1 to TRBJ2-7; 7 bases are shared with TRBD2. The CDR3 contains 14 residues. J gave up 3 bases and V 3 bases, and 5 bases lay outside the gene matches. The germline CDR1 and CDR2 sequences are MGHRA and YSYEKL. The CDR3 nucleotides read TGCGCCAGCAGCCAGAAGGGAGGGTTCTACGAGCAGTACTTC. Encoded protein: CASSQKGGFYEQYF.

This clone was seen only a few times. The chain combines TRBV4-3 with TRBJ2-7; D unresolved. This CDR3 has 14 residues. Germline lookup yields CDR1 LGHNA and CDR2 YSLEER. V lost 2 bases and J lost 4, with 12 bases in between. The CDR3 here is CASSQWPYLYEQYF. The CDR3 nucleotides read TGCGCCAGCAGCCAATGGCCCTACCTTTACGAGCAGTACTTC.

This clone showed up just once. V gene TRBV5-1 combines with J gene TRBJ2-7, with TRBD2 as a possible D gene (7 bases). The CDR3 loop spans 15 amino acids. Germline CDR1 SGHRS, CDR2 YFSETQ. The V gene lost 0 bases and the J gene lost 6 bases, with 16 bases spanning the gap. CDR3 sequence (DNA): TGCGCCAGCAGCTTGGCGAGGGGGGGGTATCGCGAGCAGTACTTC. It codes for CASSLARGGYREQYF.

V is TRBV27 and J is TRBJ2-1; maybe TRBD2 (6 bases). V was cut by 3 bases and J by 2 bases, with 17 bases left in between. CDR3 length: 17 residues. Germline lookup yields CDR1 MNHEY and CDR2 SMNVEV (reference sequence). DNA of the CDR3: TGTGCCAGCAGTTTTAGTTCCGTTGCGGGGCCCTACAATGAGCAGTTCTTC. Protein product: CASSFSSVAGPYNEQFF.

The genes are TRBV6-1 and TRBJ2-7, with 7 bases aligning to TRBD1. Germline V CDR1 and CDR2: MNHNS, SASEGT. The junction had 14 bases not matched to a gene; V was cut back by 6 bases and J by 9 bases. This CDR3 spans 14 amino acids. This chain's CDR3 is CASRETGRTSVQYF. The CDR3 DNA reads TGTGCCAGCAGGGAGACAGGGAGAACGTCGGTGCAGTACTTC.

The genes are TRBV28 and TRBJ2-3; D unresolved. Looked up from germline, CDR1 is MDHEN and CDR2 is SYDVKM. Trimming took 8 bases from V and 0 from J, leaving 18 bases between them. The CDR3 loop spans 16 amino acids. The CDR3 DNA reads TGTGCCAGCCGACCGCCCCCGGGTAAAAGCACAGATACGCAGTATTTT. The encoded protein is CASRPPPGKSTDTQYF.

The V and J genes are TRBV28 and TRBJ2-5; D possibly uses TRBD1 or TRBD2 (5 bases each). Matching the DNA end better, TRBJ2-7 makes the J call doubtful. Germline V gives CDR1 MDHEN, CDR2 SYDVKM. The CDR3 is made up of 14 amino acids. The CDR3 protein is CASYPQGTLYEQYF. The CDR3 bases are TGTGCCAGCTACCCCCAAGGGACCCTCTACGAGCAGTACTTC.

This chain joins TRBV11-2 and TRBJ1-4, with 9 nucleotides matching TRBD1. The CDR3 is made up of 14 amino acids. With 5 bases clipped from V and 8 bases from J, the junction kept 6 bases outside the gene matches. Germline V gives CDR1 SGHAT, CDR2 FQNNGV. The DNA for the CDR3 is TGTGCCAGCAGCCAGACAGGGGGATGGGAAAAACTGTTTTTT. Amino acid sequence: CASSQTGGWEKLFF.

The chain employs TRBV19 and TRBJ2-7, with D maybe TRBD1 (6 bases). The CDR3 consists of 13 residues. CDR1 is LNHDA, CDR2 SQIVND, per germline (reference sequence). The germline V and J ends were trimmed by 2 bases and 6 bases, with 11 bases remaining between them. The CDR3 is CASSITGSGEQYF. CDR3 nucleotide sequence: TGTGCCAGTAGTATAACAGGGTCCGGCGAGCAGTACTTC.

CDR3 sequence reads: CATSSHKRSGIATDTQYF. For the CDR3, the DNA is TGTGCCACCAGCAGTCACAAGAGGAGCGGGATCGCAACAGATACGCAGTATTTT. J is TRBJ2-3 and V is TRBV15, with 7 bases that match TRBD2. V lost 3 bases, J lost 3 bases, and 15 bases stayed unmatched. The CDR3 is 18 amino acids. The V gene's germline CDR1 is LNHNV and CDR2 YYDKDF (reference sequence).

The V gene is TRBV5-4, the J gene TRBJ2-3; possibly TRBD2 for D (5 bases). The CDR3 length is 17 residues. CDR1 is SGHNT, CDR2 YYREEE, per germline (reference sequence). Trimming cost V 0 bases and J 2 bases, with 16 bases left between them. The CDR3 loop is CASSLGASGVYTDTQYF. CDR3 nucleotides: TGTGCCAGCAGCTTGGGGGCATCCGGGGTGTACACAGATACGCAGTATTTT.

V is TRBV4-3 and J is TRBJ1-1; D unclear. With 1 base removed from V and 5 bases from J, the gap between germline ends came to 11 bases. CDR3 length equals 14 residues. The germline V gene encodes CDR1 LGHNA and CDR2 YSLEER. This CDR3 is CASSQVYGETEAFF. The CDR3 bases are TGCGCCAGCAGCCAAGTATACGGAGAGACTGAAGCTTTCTTT.

This clone appeared a few times. DNA for the CDR3: TGTGCCAGCAGCCAAGAAGGACTGGGGACAAGCTACGAGCAGTACTTC. Residues: CASSQEGLGTSYEQYF. The rearrangement joins TRBV4-2 to TRBJ2-7; D may be TRBD1 (6 bases). Trimming pared 0 bases from V and 3 bases from J, leaving 15 bases between. This CDR3 contains 16 residues. Germline loops: CDR1 LGHNA, CDR2 YNFKEQ.

The J gene is TRBJ2-2, the V gene TRBV7-6; D gene unclear. This CDR3 spans 13 amino acids. Trimming pared 1 base from V and 6 bases from J, leaving 6 bases between. CDR1 and CDR2 from the germline V gene are SGHVS and FNYEAQ. The CDR3: CASSLDTPGELFF. In DNA, the CDR3 is TGTGCCAGCAGCTTAGACACCCCCGGGGAGCTGTTTTTT.

The genes are TRBV30 and TRBJ1-2, with 8 bases lining up with TRBD1. In germline, CDR1 is GTSNPN, CDR2 SVGIG (reference sequence). V gave up 0 bases and J gave up 4 bases; unmatched junction bases: 4. The CDR3 extends over 14 amino acids. CDR3 amino acids: CAWSVSRGLYGYTF. The DNA for the CDR3 is TGTGCCTGGAGTGTAAGCAGGGGGCTCTATGGCTACACCTTC.

V usage is TRBV18 and J usage is TRBJ2-2; TRBD1 or TRBD2 may be the D gene (5 bases each). V was trimmed by 4 bases and J by 10 bases, leaving 19 bases between them. The germline V gene encodes CDR1 KGHSH and CDR2 LQKENI. The CDR3 has 15 amino acids. DNA of the CDR3: TGTGCCAGCTCACTTTTCCGGGACGGACTCTCGGAGCTGTTTTTT. It translates to CASSLFRDGLSELFF.

The chain recombines TRBV7-6 with TRBJ2-7; 8 positions agree with TRBD1. Germline CDR1 is SGHVS and CDR2 is FNYEAQ. CDR3 length equals 16 residues. Trimming cost V 3 bases and J 7 bases; bases outside gene matches: 14. This CDR3 is CASSFTAATGVGEQYF. The CDR3 DNA reads as TGTGCCAGCAGCTTTACCGCCGCGACAGGGGTTGGAGAGCAGTACTTC.

The chain combines TRBV5-6 with TRBJ2-2; D call uncertain. The CDR3 length is 12 residues. Germline CDR1 and CDR2: SGHDT and YYEEEE. V was trimmed by 5 bases and J by 7 bases, leaving 9 bases between them. The CDR3 DNA follows: TGTGCCAGCAGAACACGAGGCGGGGAGCTGTTTTTT. It codes for CASRTRGGELFF.